Listed here are 10 T cell receptor beta chains from one sample, sequenced in a study of shared clonotypes between healthy human individuals. TCRdb's table, derived via immunoSEQ multiplex PCR, lists solely in-frame clones and lacks some. The table shows more than 2 million clones, with 95% occurring only once. Sequences were obtained from naive CD4+ T cells sorted from blood. This sample's subset: CD45RA+ positively selected. All receptors derive from a man aged 18 to 29 in good health.

The J gene is TRBJ2-7, the V gene TRBV7-2; D remains ambiguous. The V end lost 1 base, the J end lost 2 bases, and 15 bases lay between the germline ends. Germline lookup yields CDR1 SGHTA and CDR2 FQGNSA. This CDR3 has 16 amino acids. CDR3 protein: CASSLGEPSLPYEQYF. The CDR3 DNA follows: TGTGCCAGCAGCTTAGGTGAGCCAAGTCTCCCCTACGAGCAGTACTTC.

The rearrangement uses TRBV5-4 and TRBJ2-7; 8 bases match TRBD1. V lost 3 bases and J lost 2; bases outside the gene matches: 1. The germline CDR1 and CDR2 sequences are SGHNT and YYREEE (reference sequence). The CDR3 is made up of 13 amino acids. This CDR3 is CASSSRGPYEQYF. As DNA, the CDR3 is TGTGCCAGCAGCTCCAGGGGGCCCTACGAGCAGTACTTC. Based on the CDR3 plus reference TRBV5-4 and TRBJ2-7, the full variable domain is ETGVTQSPTHLIKTRGQQVTLRCSSQSGHNTVSWYQQALGQGPQFIFQYYREEENGRGNFPPRFSGLQFPNYSSELNVNALELDDSALYLCASSSRGPYEQYFGPGTRLTVT.

The chain combines TRBV7-9 with TRBJ2-4; 8 bases align to TRBD1. The germline V gene has CDR1 SEHNR and CDR2 FQNEAQ (reference sequence). V shed 1 base and J 8 bases; nucleotides not matched to a gene: 7. The CDR3 contains 15 residues. CDR3 in DNA: TGTGCCAGCAGCTTAGGGGACAGGACTGGGGACATTCAGTACTTC. This encodes CASSLGDRTGDIQYF.

Worth noting for this clone: The same CDR3 is also encoded by other DNA sequences in this sample. V usage is TRBV5-1 and J usage is TRBJ2-3, with D tentatively TRBD2 (6 bases). CDR1 is SGHRS, CDR2 YFSETQ, per germline. The CDR3 loop spans 14 amino acids. V lost 0 bases and J 4 bases, leaving 9 bases between the germline ends. The CDR3 here is CASSLGPGADTQYF. CDR3 sequence (DNA): TGCGCCAGCAGCTTGGGCCCGGGGGCAGATACGCAGTATTTT.

The V gene is TRBV11-2, the J gene TRBJ2-7, with a possible D match to TRBD1 (6 bases). The germline gives CDR1 SGHAT, CDR2 FQNNGV. The V end was cut by 1 base, the J end by 3 bases, with 13 bases between. The CDR3 contains 15 residues. The CDR3 DNA reads TGTGCCAGCAGCTTAGGACCACAGGGCAGCTACGAGCAGTACTTC. It encodes CASSLGPQGSYEQYF.

V gene TRBV19 combines with J gene TRBJ2-2, with a possible D match to TRBD2 (6 bases). From germline, CDR1 is LNHDA and CDR2 SQIVND (reference sequence). V dropped 1 base and J dropped 1 base, with 10 bases sitting between them. This CDR3 is built from 16 residues. CDR3 DNA: TGTGCCAGTAGTATAGGCGGGATGGGGAACACCGGGGAGCTGTTTTTT. It specifies CASSIGGMGNTGELFF.

The genes are TRBV7-9 and TRBJ2-7; a weak D match, TRBD1 (6 bases). The germline gives CDR1 SEHNR, CDR2 FQNEAQ (reference sequence). This CDR3 contains 16 residues. The V and J ends lost 5 bases and 2 bases respectively, with 19 bases between them. The CDR3 sequence is CASSPGQTLGTYEQYF. In nucleotides, the CDR3 is TGTGCCAGCAGCCCCGGACAGACCTTGGGGACCTACGAGCAGTACTTC.

The genes are TRBV19 and TRBJ2-3, with TRBD1 identical over 8 bases. The ends lost 5 bases at V and 3 bases at J; junction bases unmatched: 4. The V gene's germline CDR1 is LNHDA and CDR2 SQIVND (reference sequence). The CDR3 is made up of 14 amino acids. CDR3 sequence reads: CASSEDRVTDTQYF. The CDR3 bases are TGTGCCAGTAGTGAGGACAGGGTAACAGATACGCAGTATTTT.

The V call is TRBV6-5, the J call TRBJ2-3, with TRBD2 identical over 9 bases. J gave up 5 bases and V 11 bases, and 8 bases lay outside the gene matches. Germline V CDR1 and CDR2: MNHEY, SVGAGI. This CDR3 contains 13 residues. The CDR3 DNA follows: TGTGCCTCGCGGCGGGGGGGCATAGATACGCAGTATTTT. Amino acids: CASRRGGIDTQYF.

The chain carries TRBV6-6 and TRBJ1-1, with 7 bases identical to TRBD1. The V segment lost 6 bases and the J segment 2 bases; nucleotides outside the gene matches: 9. Germline V gene sequence: CDR1 MNHNY, CDR2 SVGAGI (reference sequence). The CDR3 extends over 15 amino acids. The CDR3 bases are TGTGCCAGCAGGCTACACAGGGGTTCAAACACTGAAGCTTTCTTT. It translates to CASRLHRGSNTEAFF.